Presented here are 21 T cell receptor beta chains from one specimen sequenced in a study of T-cell reconstitution after alpha-beta-depleted transplantation in children. Unique molecular identifiers were used in preparing the TCRbeta library. Each CDR3 protein is one row after TCRdb ran MiXCR on the PCR reads. The table records roughly 300,000 distinct CDR3 sequences, roughly 9.5% of them present only once. Sequencing used PBMCs from the stem cell graft donor, obtained from the stem cell graft. The receptors shown here come from a human donor who donated a stem cell graft to a child with SCID.

This clonotype was counted only a few times. The chain joins TRBV5-1 to TRBJ2-4, with 9 nucleotides matching TRBD1. Losses at the gene ends were 0 bases for V and 6 bases for J; bases not matched to a gene: 7. From germline, CDR1 is SGHRS and CDR2 YFSETQ. This CDR3 spans 16 amino acids. CDR3 sequence reads: CASSLAGGQGTNIQYF. CDR3 bases: TGCGCCAGCAGCTTGGCCGGAGGACAGGGGACAAACATTCAGTACTTC.

The chain links TRBV5-1 to TRBJ2-7; TRBD1 aligns across 8 bases. The CDR3 extends over 15 amino acids. Germline V gives CDR1 SGHRS, CDR2 YFSETQ. Trimming removed 4 bases from V and 0 bases from J; junction bases left unmatched: 6. Written as DNA, the CDR3 is TGCGCCAGCAGCCAATCCACAGGGGGCTCCTACGAGCAGTACTTC. This sequence encodes CASSQSTGGSYEQYF. Combining the CDR3 with reference TRBV5-1 and TRBJ2-7 gives the whole variable domain KAGVTQTPRYLIKTRGQQVTLSCSPISGHRSVSWYQQTPGQGLQFLFEYFSETQRNKGNFPGRFSGRQFSNSRSEMNVSTLELGDSALYLCASSQSTGGSYEQYFGPGTRLTVT.

This sequence joins TRBV10-3 and TRBJ1-2; TRBD1 aligns across 12 bases. The CDR3 contains 13 residues. V dropped 8 bases and J dropped 5; count of bases not matched to a gene: 3. CDR1 is ENHRY and CDR2 is SYGVKD in the germline V gene. CDR3 DNA sequence: TGTGCCATCGGGGGACAGGGGGCGTATGGCTACACCTTC. Protein product: CAIGGQGAYGYTF.

As for this clonotype: At one boundary the junction diverges from the germline segment, which might be a read error. The rearrangement joins TRBV7-7 to TRBJ2-1; D gene ambiguous. Germline V CDR1 and CDR2: SSHAT, FNYEAQ (reference sequence). This CDR3 is 15 amino acids long. The CDR3 region has the DNA TGTGCTAGCAGCTTAGGCGAGAGCTCCACCGATGAGCAGTTCTTC. Protein sequence: CASSLGESSTDEQFF.

This clonotype has ten or more counts. This chain links TRBV27 with TRBJ2-1; D might be TRBD2 (5 bases). Trimming left V 2 bases short and J 4 bases short, with 12 bases between. CDR3 length equals 15 residues. Looked up from germline, CDR1 is MNHEY and CDR2 is SMNVEV (reference sequence). CDR3 sequence: CASSLDGVGYNEQFF. The CDR3 DNA follows: TGTGCCAGCAGTTTAGACGGGGTAGGATACAATGAGCAGTTCTTC.

J is TRBJ1-2 and V is TRBV7-9; 9 bases agree with TRBD1. The CDR3 runs 14 residues. The trim removed 5 bases at V and 4 bases at J, leaving 5 bases unmatched. Germline assignment: CDR1 SEHNR and CDR2 FQNEAQ (reference sequence). CDR3 region: CASSDGQGIYGYTF. The CDR3 DNA is TGTGCCAGCAGCGACGGACAGGGGATCTATGGCTACACCTTC. The full variable domain, with the rest looked up from reference TRBV7-9 and TRBJ1-2, is DTGVSQNPRHKITKRGQNVTFRCDPISEHNRLYWYRQTLGQGPEFLTYFQNEAQLEKSRLLSDRFSAERPKGSFSTLEIQRTEQGDSAMYLCASSDGQGIYGYTFGSGTRLTVV.

This clonotype was picked up a small number of times. The gene calls are TRBV9 and TRBJ2-1; a weak D match, TRBD1 (6 bases). Germline-derived CDR1 and CDR2 are SGDLS and YYNGEE. CDR3 size: 16 residues. Trimming shortened V by 0 bases and J by 1 base, and 11 bases separated the two germline ends. CDR3 in DNA: TGTGCCAGCAGCGTAGGGACAGACTTATCCTACAATGAGCAGTTCTTC. This encodes CASSVGTDLSYNEQFF.

This clonotype was picked up a small number of times. The genes are TRBV4-1 and TRBJ1-2; 8 nucleotides align to TRBD1. The CDR3 loop spans 15 amino acids. Germline V gene lookup returns CDR1 MGHRA and CDR2 YSYEKL. The J segment lost 8 bases and the V segment lost 1 base, leaving 9 bases of the junction unmatched. The CDR3 loop reads CASSQAPETGVGYTF. The CDR3 nucleotides read TGCGCCAGCAGCCAAGCCCCGGAGACAGGGGTCGGCTACACCTTC.

This clonotype appeared a few times. V is TRBV12-3 or TRBV12-4 and J is TRBJ2-1; 9 nucleotides agree with TRBD2. The CDR3 is 14 residues long. The junction had 2 bases not matched to a gene; V was cut back by 5 bases and J by 3 bases. DNA of the CDR3: TGTGCCAGCAGTCCACTAGCGGGCTACAATGAGCAGTTCTTC. It translates to CASSPLAGYNEQFF.

This clonotype was seen a few times. The J gene is TRBJ2-3, the V gene TRBV5-1, with 11 bases matching TRBD2. V shed 4 bases, J shed 2 bases, and the junction held 9 bases outside the gene matches. Germline CDR1 reads SGHRS; CDR2 reads YFSETQ. CDR3 length: 17 amino acids. CDR3 in DNA: TGCGCCAGCAGCCCATCGACTAGCGGGGTGTTCACAGATACGCAGTATTTT. Its protein product is CASSPSTSGVFTDTQYF.

The rearrangement links TRBV29-1 to TRBJ2-5; D remains unclear. The CDR3 has 13 amino acids. Trimming shortened V by 0 bases and J by 7 bases, and 12 bases separated the two germline ends. CDR1 SQVTM and CDR2 ANQGSEA come from the germline V gene. CDR3 loop: CSVEDEASRTQYF. CDR3 sequence (DNA): TGCAGCGTTGAAGATGAAGCCTCTCGGACCCAGTACTTC. Full variable domain (remainder filled in from reference TRBV29-1 and TRBJ2-5): SAVISQKPSRDICQRGTSLTIQCQVDSQVTMMFWYRQQPGQSLTLIATANQGSEATYESGFVIDKFPISRPNLTFSTLTVSNMSPEDSSIYLCSVEDEASRTQYFGPGTRLLVL.

This chain connects TRBV20-1 to TRBJ2-1; possibly TRBD2 for D (5 bases). V lost 0 bases, J lost 5 bases, and 23 bases lay in between. The CDR3 covers 18 residues. Per germline, CDR1 DFQATT and CDR2 SNEGSKA (reference sequence). The CDR3 coding sequence is TGCAGTGCTAGAGATATATATCCGATAGGCCCAGCGGACAATGAGCAGTTCTTC. It translates to CSARDIYPIGPADNEQFF.

This clonotype was seen many times. Relative to the germline gene, one junction end is altered; a read error may explain this. The V call is TRBV5-6, the J call TRBJ2-3; 7 positions match TRBD1. This CDR3 spans 14 amino acids. Germline V lookup: CDR1 SGHDT, CDR2 YYEEEE. The CDR3 DNA reads TGTGCCAGCAGGTTGGACAGGAACTCAGATACGCAGTATTTT. Amino acids: CASRLDRNSDTQYF. Looking up the rest from reference TRBV5-6 and TRBJ2-3 gives the full variable domain: DAGVTQSPTHLIKTRGQQVTLRCSPKSGHDTVSWYQQALGQGPQFIFQYYEEEERQRGNFPDRFSGHQFPNYSSELNVNALLLGDSALYLCASRLDRNSDTQYFGPGTRLTVL.

In this sample, this clonotype turned up a few times. One junction end does not reproduce the germline sequence, and a read error may be involved. The rearrangement uses TRBV5-5 and TRBJ2-5; D tentatively fits TRBD1 or TRBD2 (5 bases each). Germline V gene sequence: CDR1 SGHKS, CDR2 YYEKEE (reference sequence). CDR3 length: 15 amino acids. The CDR3 DNA is TGTGCCAGCAGTTTGGCAGGGACCCTACAGAGTCCCCAGTACTTC. Residues: CASSLAGTLQSPQYF.

This clonotype was detected only a few times. V usage is TRBV5-1 and J usage is TRBJ1-1; D perhaps matches TRBD1 (5 bases). This CDR3 has 13 residues. The V gene's germline CDR1 is SGHRS and CDR2 YFSETQ. V was shortened by 5 bases and J by 0 bases, with 8 bases between the two germline ends. CDR3 sequence: CASRQEMNTEAFF. Written as DNA, the CDR3 is TGCGCCAGCAGACAGGAGATGAACACTGAAGCTTTCTTT.

The chain combines TRBV5-1 with TRBJ2-3; perhaps TRBD2 as D (6 bases). V dropped 0 bases and J dropped 1 base, with 12 bases sitting between them. The germline V gene has CDR1 SGHRS and CDR2 YFSETQ. The CDR3 length is 16 residues. CDR3 sequence: CASSLGPGLRTDTQYF. The CDR3 DNA reads as TGCGCCAGCAGCTTGGGCCCGGGACTCCGCACAGATACGCAGTATTTT. The variable domain in full, completed from reference TRBV5-1 and TRBJ2-3, reads KAGVTQTPRYLIKTRGQQVTLSCSPISGHRSVSWYQQTPGQGLQFLFEYFSETQRNKGNFPGRFSGRQFSNSRSEMNVSTLELGDSALYLCASSLGPGLRTDTQYFGPGTRLTVL.

This clonotype has just a few counts. This chain connects TRBV5-1 to TRBJ2-5; tentatively, D is TRBD1 or TRBD2 (5 bases each). Trimming removed 4 bases at V and 4 bases at J, with 20 bases between. This CDR3 contains 16 residues. Germline V gene data show CDR1 as SGHRS and CDR2 as YFSETQ. The CDR3 DNA is TGCGCCAGCAGCCGGGGACCGGGGCCCAAAGGAGAGACCCAGTACTTC. Its translation: CASSRGPGPKGETQYF.

The genes are TRBV20-1 and TRBJ1-3; D remains unclear. The CDR3 length is 15 residues. V was cut by 0 bases and J by 2 bases, with 11 bases left in between. Germline assignment: CDR1 DFQATT and CDR2 SNEGSKA (reference sequence). The CDR3 nucleotides are TGCAGTGCTAGAGATGAGACCCATGCTGGAAACACCATATATTTT. Amino acids: CSARDETHAGNTIYF.

This clonotype was seen ten or more times. J is TRBJ1-1 and V is TRBV19, with TRBD1 identical over 9 bases. This CDR3 comprises 13 residues. Losses at the gene ends were 7 bases for V and 3 bases for J; bases not matched to a gene: 3. Germline-derived CDR1 and CDR2 are LNHDA and SQIVND (reference sequence). CDR3 sequence reads: CASMRTGDTEAFF. The CDR3 DNA sequence: TGTGCCAGTATGAGGACAGGGGACACTGAAGCTTTCTTT.

The sample holds many counts of this clonotype. The rearrangement uses TRBV20-1 and TRBJ2-4, with a weak D call TRBD2 (5 bases). There are 14 residues in the CDR3. V was trimmed by 5 bases and J by 6 bases, leaving 17 bases between them. Germline CDR1 and CDR2: DFQATT and SNEGSKA (reference sequence). CDR3 region: CSARLAEKINIQYF. CDR3 nucleotides: TGCAGTGCTCGGCTAGCAGAAAAAATAAACATTCAGTACTTC.

Concerning this clonotype: This clone may be a read error of a much larger clone one base away. The chain has TRBV6-1 and TRBJ1-6, with a weak D call TRBD1 (5 bases). The CDR3 sequence is 12 residues long. Looked up from germline, CDR1 is MNHNS and CDR2 is SASEGT. CDR3: CASKGYNSPFHF. CDR3 coding DNA: TGTGCCAGCAAGGGGTATAATTCACCCTTCCACTTT.